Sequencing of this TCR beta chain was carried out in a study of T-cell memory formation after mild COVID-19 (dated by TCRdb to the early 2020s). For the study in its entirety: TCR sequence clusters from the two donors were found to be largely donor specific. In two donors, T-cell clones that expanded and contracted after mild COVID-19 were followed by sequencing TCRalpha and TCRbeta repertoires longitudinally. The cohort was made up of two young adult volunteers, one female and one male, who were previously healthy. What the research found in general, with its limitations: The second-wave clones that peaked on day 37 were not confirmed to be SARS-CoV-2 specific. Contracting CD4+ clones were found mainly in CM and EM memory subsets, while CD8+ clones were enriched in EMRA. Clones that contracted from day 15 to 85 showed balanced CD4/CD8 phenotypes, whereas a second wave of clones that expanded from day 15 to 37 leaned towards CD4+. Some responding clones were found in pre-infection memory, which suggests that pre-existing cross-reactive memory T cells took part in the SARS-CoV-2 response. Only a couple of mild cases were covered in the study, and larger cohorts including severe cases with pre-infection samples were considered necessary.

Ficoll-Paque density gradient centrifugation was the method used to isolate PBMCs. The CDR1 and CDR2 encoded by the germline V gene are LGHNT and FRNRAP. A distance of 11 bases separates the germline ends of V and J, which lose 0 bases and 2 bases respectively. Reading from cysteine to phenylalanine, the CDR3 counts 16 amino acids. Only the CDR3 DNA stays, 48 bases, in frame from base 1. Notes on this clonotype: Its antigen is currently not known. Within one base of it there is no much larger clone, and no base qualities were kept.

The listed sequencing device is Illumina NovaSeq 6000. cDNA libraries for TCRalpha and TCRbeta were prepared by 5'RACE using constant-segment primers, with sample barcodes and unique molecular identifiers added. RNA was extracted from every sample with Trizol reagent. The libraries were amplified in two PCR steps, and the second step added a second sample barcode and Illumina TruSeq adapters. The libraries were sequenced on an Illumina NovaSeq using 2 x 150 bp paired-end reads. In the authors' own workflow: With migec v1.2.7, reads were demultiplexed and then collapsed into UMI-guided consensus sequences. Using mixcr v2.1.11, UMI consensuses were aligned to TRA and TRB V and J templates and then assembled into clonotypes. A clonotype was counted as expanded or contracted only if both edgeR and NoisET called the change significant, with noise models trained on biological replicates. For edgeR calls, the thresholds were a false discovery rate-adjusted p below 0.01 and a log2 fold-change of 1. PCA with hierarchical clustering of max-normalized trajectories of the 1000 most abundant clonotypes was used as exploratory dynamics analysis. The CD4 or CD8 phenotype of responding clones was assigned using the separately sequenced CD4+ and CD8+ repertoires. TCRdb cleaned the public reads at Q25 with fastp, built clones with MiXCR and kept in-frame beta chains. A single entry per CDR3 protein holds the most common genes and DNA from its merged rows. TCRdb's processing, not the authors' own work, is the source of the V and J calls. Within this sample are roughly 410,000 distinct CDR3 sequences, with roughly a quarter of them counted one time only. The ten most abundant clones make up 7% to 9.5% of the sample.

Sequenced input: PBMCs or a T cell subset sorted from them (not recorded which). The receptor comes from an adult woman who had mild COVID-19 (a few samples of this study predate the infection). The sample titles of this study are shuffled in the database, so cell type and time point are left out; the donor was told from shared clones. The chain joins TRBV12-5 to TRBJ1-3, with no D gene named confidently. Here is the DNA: TGTGCTAGTGGTTTGGTACAAGGTCGGGCTGGAAACACCATATATTTT. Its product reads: CASGLVQGRAGNTIYF.